The clone carrying this T cell receptor (beta chain) was counted a single time. The data originate from a study of blood T cell repertoires in COVID-19. Study context: Acute-phase and convalescent COVID-19 samples originated in the United States, Italy and Spain.

Donors were grouped by their self-reported clinical history. Donors in Cohort 3 who had recovered were those with two negative PCRs, healthcare professional clearance, or resolution of their symptoms. Under the authors' procedure: Amplification with reference gene primers provided the estimates of nucleated cell counts. The repertoire was sequenced with immunoSEQ multiplex PCR; TCRdb's copy has only in-frame clones and lacks some. V and J calls plus clone size are reproduced from that table; the DNA served to infer D and trimming. This sample has fewer than 250,000 clones, with more than 70% found just once. The V and J ends lost 6 bases and 5 bases, in that order; junction bases with no gene match: 11. CDR1 is SQVTM, CDR2 ANQGSEA, per germline. The CDR3 is 15 amino acids.

This sequence joins TRBV29-1 and TRBJ2-2, with 8 bases that match TRBD1. The receptor comes from a woman between 45 and 60 years old who had recovered from COVID-19. What was sequenced was PBMCs or T cells enriched from blood (not recorded which). CDR3 nucleotide sequence: TGCAGCGTAACCGGGACAGGCGGTTCTACCGGGGAGCTGTTTTTT. This encodes CSVTGTGGSTGELFF.